This T cell receptor (beta chain) appears in the sequencing data of a study of T-cell memory formation after mild COVID-19. Study results and limitations: Memory sampled before infection contained some responding clones, suggesting cross-reactive memory joined. Clones from the second wave (peaking day 37) had unconfirmed SARS-CoV-2 specificity.

The germline V and J ends were trimmed by 0 bases and 6 bases, with 9 bases remaining between them. The CDR3 has 15 amino acids. TCRdb itself ran the 5' RACE reads through MiXCR, one entry per CDR3 protein. Of around 340,000 distinct CDR3 sequences listed, under 25% were seen once; the top ten hold approximately 13%. This clonotype was detected a few times. Its antigen is currently unknown. The origin of this receptor is an adult woman who had mild COVID-19 (a few samples of this study predate the infection). Cell type and time point are not known. V is TRBV12-3 or TRBV12-4 and J is TRBJ2-6; D gene unclear. The sequenced material came from PBMCs or a T cell subset sorted from them (not recorded which). CDR3 in DNA: TGTGCCAGCAGTTTAGCCGCCCTTGAGGCCAACGTCCTGACTTTC. Protein product: CASSLAALEANVLTF.